These 8 T cell receptor beta chains share one sample of origin, sequenced in a study of blood T cells in healthy people across ages. Together with a sample-barcoded 5' primer, a J-beta primer mix was included in a second PCR lasting about 7 to 11 cycles. TCRdb reanalysed the 5' RACE reads using MiXCR and keeps one entry per CDR3 protein. The sample includes hundreds of thousands of distinct CDR3 sequences, about 34% seen only once; the top ten take 15%. Sequenced input: blood. These receptor sequences come from a woman at least 80 years old in good health.

This clonotype was seen many times. This chain uses TRBV20-1 with TRBJ2-1; D is perhaps TRBD2 (6 bases). The V end was cut by 2 bases, the J end by 3 bases, with 20 bases between. CDR3 size: 17 residues. Looked up from germline, CDR1 is DFQATT and CDR2 is SNEGSKA (reference sequence). CDR3 in amino acids: CSARPLWAGQYYNEQFF. The CDR3 DNA reads TGCAGTGCTAGACCCCTTTGGGCGGGGCAGTACTACAATGAGCAGTTCTTC.

The rearrangement uses TRBV7-2 and TRBJ2-5; D is possibly TRBD1 or TRBD2 (6 bases each). Germline lookup yields CDR1 SGHTA and CDR2 FQGNSA. Trimming shortened V by 1 base and J by 4 bases, and 13 bases separated the two germline ends. This CDR3 region has 15 residues. CDR3 residues: CASSLDPGAGETQYF. In DNA form, the CDR3 reads TGTGCCAGCAGCTTAGACCCGGGGGCTGGAGAGACCCAGTACTTC.

The gene calls are TRBV5-1 and TRBJ1-5, with a weak D call TRBD1 (5 bases). The V gene's germline CDR1 is SGHRS and CDR2 YFSETQ. The CDR3 runs 16 residues. The V gene lost 1 base and the J gene lost 7 bases, with 18 bases spanning the gap. The CDR3 sequence is CASSLLGQGVGQPQHF. DNA for the CDR3: TGCGCCAGCAGCTTGTTAGGGCAGGGAGTCGGGCAGCCCCAGCATTTT.

In DNA, the CDR3 is TGTGCCTGGAGTACTTTTGGCGGGGCTAGCACAGATACGCAGTATTTT. It specifies CAWSTFGGASTDTQYF. This chain connects TRBV30 to TRBJ2-3; a possible D gene is TRBD2 (6 bases). CDR3 length: 16 amino acids. V shed 2 bases and J shed 0 bases, with 15 bases lying between them. Germline assignment: CDR1 GTSNPN and CDR2 SVGIG (reference sequence).

The chain is built from TRBV11-2 and TRBJ2-7; maybe TRBD1 (6 bases). The CDR3 runs to 15 residues. Trimming took off 3 bases at V and 1 base at J, with 13 bases between the two ends. Germline V gene lookup returns CDR1 SGHAT and CDR2 FQNNGV. The CDR3 DNA follows: TGTGCCAGCAGCTTCGTAGGGCAGGGGTCCTACGAGCAGTACTTC. Residues: CASSFVGQGSYEQYF.

The chain employs TRBV5-6 and TRBJ2-1; 10 bases match TRBD2. The junction had 10 bases not matched to a gene; V was cut back by 5 bases and J by 8 bases. The CDR3 runs to 15 residues. Looked up from germline, CDR1 is SGHDT and CDR2 is YYEEEE. CDR3 protein: CASRVDSSGSHEQFF. CDR3 sequence (DNA): TGTGCCAGCAGGGTTGACTCTAGCGGGAGCCATGAGCAGTTCTTC.

This clonotype was found a few times. The chain carries TRBV4-2 and TRBJ2-2; D tentatively reads TRBD1 or TRBD2 (6 bases each). Looked up from germline, CDR1 is LGHNA and CDR2 is YNFKEQ. This CDR3 spans 14 amino acids. Trimming cost V 0 bases and J 5 bases, with 7 bases left between them. As DNA, the CDR3 is TGTGCCAGCAGCCAAGAAGGGGGGACCGGGGAGCTGTTTTTT. Its translation: CASSQEGGTGELFF.

With regard to this clonotype: A read error may be the cause here, since a much bigger clone is one base away. The chain joins TRBV20-1 to TRBJ1-1; 9 bases map to TRBD1. CDR1 and CDR2 from the germline V gene are DFQATT and SNEGSKA (reference sequence). V lost 3 bases, J lost 0 bases, and 14 bases stayed unmatched. CDR3 length: 18 residues. CDR3 region: CSARGRTGAFIMNTEAFF. CDR3 nucleotides: TGCAGTGCTAGGGGCAGGACAGGGGCCTTTATAATGAACACTGAAGCTTTCTTT.